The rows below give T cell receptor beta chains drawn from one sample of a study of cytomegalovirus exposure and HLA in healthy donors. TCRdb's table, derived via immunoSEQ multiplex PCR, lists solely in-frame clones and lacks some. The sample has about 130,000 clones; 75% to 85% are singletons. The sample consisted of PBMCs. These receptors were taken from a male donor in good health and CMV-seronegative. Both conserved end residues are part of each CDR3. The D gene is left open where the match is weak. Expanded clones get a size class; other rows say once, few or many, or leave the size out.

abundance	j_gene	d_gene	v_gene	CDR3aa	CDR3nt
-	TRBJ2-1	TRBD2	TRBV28	CASINPGLLNNEQFF	TGTGCCAGCATCAATCCGGGACTACTCAACAATGAGCAGTTCTTC
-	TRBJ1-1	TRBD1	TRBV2	CASKPQGALNTEAFF	TGTGCCAGCAAGCCCCAGGGGGCGTTGAACACTGAAGCTTTCTTT
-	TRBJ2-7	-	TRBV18	CASSPDRLSGEQYF	TGTGCCAGCTCACCAGACAGGTTATCTGGCGAGCAGTACTTC
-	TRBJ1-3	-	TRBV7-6	CASSSSHGFGNTIYF	TGTGCCAGCAGCTCATCCCACGGGTTTGGAAACACCATATATTTT
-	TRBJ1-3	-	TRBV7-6	CASSLPAGGNTIYF	TGTGCCAGCAGCTTACCCGCAGGGGGAAACACCATATATTTT
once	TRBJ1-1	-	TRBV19	CASTKAGMNTEAFF	TGTGCCAGTACTAAGGCAGGGATGAACACTGAAGCTTTCTTT
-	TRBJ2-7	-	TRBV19	CASRDWRSQGGEQYF	TGTGCCAGTAGAGACTGGCGGAGCCAGGGGGGCGAGCAGTACTTC
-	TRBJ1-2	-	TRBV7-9	CASSPGQIYGYTF	TGTGCCAGCAGCCCCGGACAGATCTATGGCTACACCTTC
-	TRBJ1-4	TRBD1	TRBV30	CAWGRPTGQSEKLFF	TGTGCCTGGGGTAGGCCCACGGGACAGTCTGAAAAACTGTTTTTT
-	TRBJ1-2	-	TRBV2	CASRGGSSYGYTF	TGTGCCAGCAGGGGGGGGTCCTCTTATGGCTACACCTTC
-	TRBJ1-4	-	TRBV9	CASSVDTGPEKLFF	TGTGCCAGCAGCGTAGATACAGGACCTGAAAAACTGTTTTTT
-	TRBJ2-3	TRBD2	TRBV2	CASSPGLAGLTDTQYF	TGTGCCAGCAGTCCTGGACTAGCGGGGCTCACAGATACGCAGTATTTT
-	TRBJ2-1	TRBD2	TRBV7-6	CASSLVIAGGLNEQFF	TGTGCCAGCAGCTTAGTAATAGCGGGGGGGCTGAATGAGCAGTTCTTC
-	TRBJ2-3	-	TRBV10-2	CASRMTVLDTQYF	TGCGCCAGCAGAATGACAGTTTTAGATACGCAGTATTTT
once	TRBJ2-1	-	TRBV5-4	CASSLAGGLGNNEQFF	TGTGCCAGCAGCTTGGCAGGGGGACTAGGGAACAATGAGCAGTTCTTC
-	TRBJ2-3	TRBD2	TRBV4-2	CASSQGSSGTSSTDTQYF	TGTGCCAGCAGCCAAGGTTCTAGCGGGACCTCTAGCACAGATACGCAGTATTTT
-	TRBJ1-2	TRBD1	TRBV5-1	CASSLDGQALYGYTF	TGCGCCAGCAGCTTGGACGGACAGGCCCTCTATGGCTACACCTTC
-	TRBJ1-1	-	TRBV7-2	CASSLVEGRSTEAFF	TGTGCCAGCAGCTTAGTCGAGGGTAGGTCCACTGAAGCTTTCTTT
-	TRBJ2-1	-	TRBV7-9	CASSSVSSYNEQFF	TGTGCCAGCAGCAGCGTGAGCTCCTACAATGAGCAGTTCTTC
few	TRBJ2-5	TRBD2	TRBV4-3	CASSQGYAGGEETQYF	TGCGCCAGCAGCCAAGGCTATGCGGGGGGCGAAGAGACCCAGTACTTC
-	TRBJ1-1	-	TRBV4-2	CASSQTGNTEAFF	TGTGCCAGCAGCCAGACAGGGAACACTGAAGCTTTCTTT
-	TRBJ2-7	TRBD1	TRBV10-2	CASIPTGAQSYEQYF	TGCGCCAGCATCCCTACAGGGGCTCAATCCTACGAGCAGTACTTC
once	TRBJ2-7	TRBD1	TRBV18	CASSRDTGGESEQYF	TGTGCCAGCTCACGAGATACAGGGGGCGAATCCGAGCAGTACTTC
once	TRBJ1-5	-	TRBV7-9	CASSFDTGGSQPQHF	TGTGCCAGCAGCTTTGACACCGGGGGGTCACAGCCCCAGCATTTT
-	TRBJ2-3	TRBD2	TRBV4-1	CASSQAEPLAEGDTQYF	TGCGCCAGCAGCCAAGCCGAACCTCTAGCGGAGGGAGATACGCAGTATTTT
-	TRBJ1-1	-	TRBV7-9	CSSSLHDGDTEAFF	TGTTCCAGCAGCTTACATGACGGAGACACTGAAGCTTTCTTT
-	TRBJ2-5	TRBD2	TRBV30	CAWSVGRGKETQYF	TGTGCCTGGAGTGTCGGGCGGGGGAAGGAGACCCAGTACTTC
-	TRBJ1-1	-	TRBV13	CASSFGTKTEAFF	TGTGCCAGCAGCTTCGGGACTAAAACTGAAGCTTTCTTT
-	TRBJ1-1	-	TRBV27	CASSFGGGAFF	TGTGCCAGCAGTTTTGGGGGAGGGGCTTTCTTT
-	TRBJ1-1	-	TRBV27	CASSFDTPGVKTEAFF	TGTGCCAGCAGTTTCGACACACCGGGGGTGAAGACTGAAGCTTTCTTT
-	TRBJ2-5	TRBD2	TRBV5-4	CASSFRLAGGETQYF	TGTGCCAGCAGCTTTAGACTAGCGGGAGGAGAGACCCAGTACTTC
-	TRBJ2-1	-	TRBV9	CASNIQGYNEQFF	TGTGCCAGCAACATACAGGGCTACAATGAGCAGTTCTTC
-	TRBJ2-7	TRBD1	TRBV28	CASSLGDRLSYEQYF	TGTGCCAGCAGTTTGGGGGACAGGCTCTCCTACGAGCAGTACTTC
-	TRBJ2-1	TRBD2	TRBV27	CASSLSRFSGKAAGGNEQFF	TGTGCCAGCAGTTTATCGAGGTTTAGCGGGAAGGCAGCAGGTGGCAATGAGCAGTTCTTC
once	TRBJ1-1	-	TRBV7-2	CASSFSWGGTEAFF	TGTGCCAGCAGCTTCAGTTGGGGGGGCACTGAAGCTTTCTTT
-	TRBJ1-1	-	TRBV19	CASSVDRDTEAFF	TGTGCCAGTAGTGTCGACAGAGACACTGAAGCTTTCTTT
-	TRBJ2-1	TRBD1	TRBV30	CAWSPGQARGFF	TGTGCCTGGAGTCCAGGACAGGCAAGAGGGTTCTTC
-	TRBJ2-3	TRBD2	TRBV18	CASSQIGGGGSTDTQYF	TGTGCCAGCTCACAGATTGGCGGCGGGGGGAGCACAGATACGCAGTATTTT
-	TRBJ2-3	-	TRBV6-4	CASSVSGGSTDTQYF	TGTGCCAGCAGTGTCTCTGGTGGCAGCACAGATACGCAGTATTTT
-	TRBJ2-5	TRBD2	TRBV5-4	CASSLGLAVNQETQYF	TGTGCCAGCAGCTTGGGACTAGCGGTGAACCAAGAGACCCAGTACTTC
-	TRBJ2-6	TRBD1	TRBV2	CASSADRQIEVLTF	TGTGCCAGCAGTGCGGACAGGCAAATCGAAGTCCTGACTTTC
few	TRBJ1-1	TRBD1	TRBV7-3	CASSFSDRATEAFF	TGTGCCAGCAGCTTCTCGGACAGGGCCACTGAAGCTTTCTTT
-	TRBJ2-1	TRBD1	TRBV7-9	CASSSAGQGGNEQFF	TGTGCCAGCAGCTCAGCGGGACAGGGAGGGAATGAGCAGTTCTTC
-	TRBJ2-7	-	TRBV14	CASSAFVPSYEQYF	TGTGCCAGCAGCGCGTTCGTCCCTTCCTACGAGCAGTACTTC
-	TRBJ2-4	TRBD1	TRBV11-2	CASSSQGARDIQYF	TGTGCCAGCAGCTCACAGGGGGCGAGGGACATTCAGTACTTC
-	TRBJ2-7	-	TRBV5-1	CASSSRSGQRSEQYF	TGCGCCAGCAGCTCGCGCTCGGGACAAAGATCCGAGCAGTACTTC
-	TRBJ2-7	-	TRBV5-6	CASSLFLLYEQYF	TGTGCCAGCAGCTTGTTCTTACTCTACGAGCAGTACTTC
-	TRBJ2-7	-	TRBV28	CASSNIRFRGAYEQYF	TGTGCCAGCAGTAACATTCGCTTTCGGGGGGCTTACGAGCAGTACTTC
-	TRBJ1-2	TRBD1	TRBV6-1	CASSGQGRNYGYTF	TGTGCCAGCAGCGGACAGGGGAGGAACTATGGCTACACCTTC
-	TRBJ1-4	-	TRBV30	CAWSLRGQPNEKLFF	TGTGCCTGGAGTTTACGAGGACAGCCGAATGAAAAACTGTTTTTT
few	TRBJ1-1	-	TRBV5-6	CASSLGGYEGMNTEAFF	TGTGCCAGCAGCTTGGGGGGTTACGAGGGCATGAACACTGAAGCTTTCTTT
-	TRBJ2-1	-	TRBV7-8	CASSFDSTNEQFF	TGTGCCAGCAGCTTTGACAGCACCAATGAGCAGTTCTTC
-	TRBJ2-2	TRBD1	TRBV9	CASSVVTGQGTGELFF	TGTGCCAGCAGCGTAGTCACAGGACAGGGCACCGGGGAGCTGTTTTTT
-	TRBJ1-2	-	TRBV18	CASSPLQVLPYGYTF	TGTGCCAGCTCACCACTTCAGGTCCTACCCTATGGCTACACCTTC
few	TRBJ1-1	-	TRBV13	CASSLGGEVNTEAFF	TGTGCCAGCAGCTTAGGCGGGGAGGTCAACACTGAAGCTTTCTTT